This passage covers 27 T cell receptor beta chains from one sample sequenced in a study of blood T cell repertoires in COVID-19. Repertoires were generated with immunoSEQ multiplex PCR, while TCRdb's copy carries only in-frame clones and drops some. The sample lists about 91,000 clones; 70% to 85% were seen once. The specimen sequenced was peripheral blood. These receptor sequences come from a man between 65 and 80 years old with acute or convalescent COVID-19.

J is TRBJ1-5 and V is TRBV2, with no clear D. The CDR3 extends over 18 amino acids. CDR1 is SNHLY and CDR2 is FYNNEI in the germline V gene. Between the trimmed V and J ends, which lost 5 bases and 0 bases, there was a span of 20 bases. The CDR3 DNA follows: TGTGCCAGCAGTAAAGGCGCCAGTTACCACTATAGCAATCAGCCCCAGCATTTT. It specifies CASSKGASYHYSNQPQHF.

V is TRBV5-1 and J is TRBJ2-1; a weak D match, TRBD2 (5 bases). The CDR3 has 14 amino acids. Trimming removed 0 bases at V and 10 bases at J, with 14 bases between. CDR1 is SGHRS, CDR2 YFSETQ, per germline. The CDR3 region has the DNA TGCGCCAGCAGCTTGGATGGACTGCGCCTGGAGCAGTTCTTC. It translates to CASSLDGLRLEQFF.

V usage is TRBV28 and J usage is TRBJ1-4; D is ambiguous. The germline gives CDR1 MDHEN, CDR2 SYDVKM. The length of the CDR3 is 15 residues. Trimming took off 2 bases at V and 0 bases at J, with 7 bases between the two ends. The CDR3 sequence is CASSLAGTTNEKLFF. CDR3 in DNA: TGTGCCAGCAGTTTAGCGGGCACAACTAATGAAAAACTGTTTTTT.

The chain employs TRBV5-4 and TRBJ1-1; 8 bases fit TRBD1. There are 17 residues in the CDR3. Germline CDR1 and CDR2: SGHNT and YYREEE (reference sequence). Trimming cost V 2 bases and J 0 bases; bases outside gene matches: 9. CDR3 DNA: TGTGCCAGCAGCTTCGGGACAGGCAGACGGATGAACACTGAAGCTTTCTTT. Its translation is CASSFGTGRRMNTEAFF.

This clone has a handful of counts. The V gene is TRBV7-3, the J gene TRBJ1-1; no reliable D call. The V end was cut by 5 bases, the J end by 5 bases, with 15 bases between. The CDR3 is 14 amino acids. Germline-derived CDR1 and CDR2 are SGHTA and FQGTGA. Written as DNA, the CDR3 is TGTGCCAGCAGCCCCGGGCGGGGATCTACTGAAGCTTTCTTT. It specifies CASSPGRGSTEAFF.

This chain links TRBV24-1 with TRBJ2-7, with a tentative D call TRBD1 (5 bases). Trimming cost V 0 bases and J 9 bases, with 14 bases left between them. The CDR3 extends over 14 amino acids. Germline CDR1 KGHDR, CDR2 SFDVKD. CDR3 coding DNA: TGTGCCACCAGTGATTTGCCCCAGGGATTTGGGCAGTACTTC. Translated, it gives CATSDLPQGFGQYF.

The chain is built from TRBV28 and TRBJ1-5; 7 nucleotides agree with TRBD1. CDR1 and CDR2 from the germline V gene are MDHEN and SYDVKM. V was pared by 6 bases and J by 4 bases, with 6 bases of the junction left unmatched. The CDR3 covers 14 residues. Here the CDR3 DNA reads TGTGCCAGCAGCCCTCCAGGGGGGAATCAGCCCCAGCATTTT. It specifies CASSPPGGNQPQHF.

This chain uses TRBV7-3 with TRBJ2-3; possibly TRBD2 for D (5 bases). V shed 5 bases and J shed 1 base, with 7 bases lying between them. Germline CDR1 reads SGHTA; CDR2 reads FQGTGA. This CDR3 has 13 amino acids. The CDR3 sequence is CASSPGGTDTQYF. The CDR3, as DNA: TGTGCCAGCAGCCCCGGGGGCACAGATACGCAGTATTTT. The whole variable domain, filled in from reference TRBV7-3 and TRBJ2-3, reads GAGVSQTPSNKVTEKGKYVELRCDPISGHTALYWYRQSLGQGPEFLIYFQGTGAADDSGLPNDRFFAVRPEGSVSTLKIQRTERGDSAVYLCASSPGGTDTQYFGPGTRLTVL.

The chain employs TRBV5-1 and TRBJ1-2, with 7 bases lining up with TRBD1. The CDR3 is 13 amino acids. The V segment lost 5 bases and the J segment 4 bases; nucleotides outside the gene matches: 5. CDR1 and CDR2 from the germline V gene are SGHRS and YFSETQ. CDR3 loop: CASREQGGYGYTF. The CDR3 DNA reads as TGCGCCAGCAGAGAGCAGGGGGGCTATGGCTACACCTTC.

The gene calls are TRBV12-5 and TRBJ2-3, with 8 bases fitting TRBD2. Trimming took 9 bases from V and 5 from J; bases not matched to a gene: 7. CDR3 length: 13 residues. Germline CDR1 is LGHNT and CDR2 is FRNRAP. The DNA of the CDR3 is TGTGCTAGCGCCTTTAGCGGGGTAGATACGCAGTATTTT. This gives the protein CASAFSGVDTQYF.

The J gene is TRBJ1-3, the V gene TRBV6-6; the D gene is possibly TRBD1 (5 bases). Per germline, CDR1 MNHNY and CDR2 SVGAGI (reference sequence). The CDR3 is 15 residues long. The germline V and J ends were trimmed by 1 base and 2 bases, with 9 bases remaining between them. The CDR3 DNA is TGTGCCAGCAGTTACTTCTCCAGGGCTGGAAACACCATATATTTT. Its translation: CASSYFSRAGNTIYF.

J is TRBJ1-2 and V is TRBV2; TRBD1 might be the D (5 bases). V lost 3 bases and J lost 5, with 13 bases in between. The CDR3 is made up of 14 amino acids. Germline CDR1 reads SNHLY; CDR2 reads FYNNEI. The DNA of the CDR3 is TGTGCCAGCAGTGAGGCAGGGATAGGGTATGGCTACACCTTC. Its translation: CASSEAGIGYGYTF.

The chain is built from TRBV5-5 and TRBJ2-1, with 9 nucleotides matching TRBD2. V lost 4 bases and J lost 2; bases outside the gene matches: 10. The CDR3 has 17 amino acids. Germline V CDR1 and CDR2: SGHKS, YYEKEE (reference sequence). For the CDR3, the DNA is TGTGCCAGCAGCCACGGTGCGACTAGCGGCCCCTACAATGAGCAGTTCTTC. It specifies CASSHGATSGPYNEQFF. Full variable domain (remainder filled in from reference TRBV5-5 and TRBJ2-1): DAGVTQSPTHLIKTRGQQVTLRCSPISGHKSVSWYQQVLGQGPQFIFQYYEKEERGRGNFPDRFSARQFPNYSSELNVNALLLGDSALYLCASSHGATSGPYNEQFFGPGTRLTVL.

This clone has only a few counts. This chain connects TRBV5-1 to TRBJ2-2, with 7 bases aligning to TRBD1. With V trimmed by 2 bases and J by 4 bases, 8 bases remained unmatched. CDR3 length: 16 residues. In germline, CDR1 is SGHRS, CDR2 YFSETQ. CDR3 region: CASSLTRQGGTGELFF. CDR3 in DNA: TGCGCCAGCAGCTTAACCAGACAGGGCGGCACCGGGGAGCTGTTTTTT.

The chain carries TRBV4-2 and TRBJ2-7; weak D call: TRBD2 (5 bases). The CDR3 is 13 residues long. Germline V gene sequence: CDR1 LGHNA, CDR2 YNFKEQ. Deletions cut 8 bases from V and 0 bases from J, with 11 bases between. The CDR3: CASREASSYEQYF. The DNA for the CDR3 is TGTGCCAGCCGGGAAGCGAGCTCCTACGAGCAGTACTTC.

The gene calls are TRBV7-9 and TRBJ1-1, with D possibly matching TRBD1 (6 bases). V lost 4 bases, J lost 3 bases, and 15 bases lay in between. Germline lookup yields CDR1 SEHNR and CDR2 FQNEAQ (reference sequence). The CDR3 covers 15 residues. The CDR3 here is CASSSTGIGDTEAFF. The CDR3 nucleotides are TGTGCCAGCAGCTCAACAGGGATAGGGGACACTGAAGCTTTCTTT.

The gene calls are TRBV4-2 and TRBJ1-3; D is unclear. This CDR3 comprises 14 residues. Germline-derived CDR1 and CDR2 are LGHNA and YNFKEQ. Trimming removed 1 base from V and 0 bases from J, with 4 bases in between. The DNA of the CDR3 is TGTGCCAGCAGCCAAGGCGCCTCTGGAAACACCATATATTTT. This gives the protein CASSQGASGNTIYF.

The chain is built from TRBV9 and TRBJ2-2; D perhaps matches TRBD1 (5 bases). V gave up 0 bases and J gave up 4 bases, with 10 bases separating them. Germline lookup yields CDR1 SGDLS and CDR2 YYNGEE. The CDR3 runs 15 residues. CDR3 in amino acids: CASSVEGRVTGELFF. CDR3 in DNA: TGTGCCAGCAGCGTAGAAGGCAGGGTCACCGGGGAGCTGTTTTTT.

To note about this clone: Different DNA sequences within this sample yield the same CDR3. The chain has TRBV28 and TRBJ1-5; D possibly corresponds to TRBD1 (6 bases). This CDR3 is built from 17 residues. CDR1 MDHEN and CDR2 SYDVKM come from the germline V gene. Deletions cut 6 bases from V and 2 bases from J, with 20 bases between. CDR3 DNA: TGTGCCAGCAGCCTCCATTCAGGGGAAGGTGGCAATCAGCCCCAGCATTTT. This sequence encodes CASSLHSGEGGNQPQHF.

This clone was detected once. V gene TRBV5-5 combines with J gene TRBJ2-6; TRBD2 might be the D (7 bases). CDR3 length: 16 amino acids. Trimming pared 2 bases from V and 1 base from J, leaving 10 bases between. Germline-derived CDR1 and CDR2 are SGHKS and YYEKEE (reference sequence). As DNA, the CDR3 is TGTGCCAGCAGCTTCAGGGGAGGGTCTGGGGCCAACGTCCTGACTTTC. Its translation: CASSFRGGSGANVLTF.

This clone turned up a few times. The chain links TRBV27 to TRBJ2-1; 7 nucleotides match TRBD1. In germline, CDR1 is MNHEY, CDR2 SMNVEV (reference sequence). The V and J ends lost 8 bases and 2 bases, in that order; junction bases with no gene match: 9. This CDR3 region has 15 residues. The CDR3, as DNA: TGTGCCAGCCGACCTCGGGACAGCCCCTACAATGAGCAGTTCTTC. Translated: CASRPRDSPYNEQFF.

The chain joins TRBV5-1 to TRBJ1-5; D gene unclear. The CDR3 runs to 13 residues. CDR1 is SGHRS and CDR2 is YFSETQ in the germline V gene. V lost 1 base and J lost 7, with 9 bases in between. The CDR3: CASSLFGGQPQHF. The CDR3 bases are TGCGCCAGCAGCTTGTTCGGAGGACAGCCCCAGCATTTT.

The chain employs TRBV6-5 and TRBJ2-2; 12 bases map to TRBD1. The V segment lost 10 bases and the J segment 6 bases; nucleotides outside the gene matches: 6. Germline V CDR1 and CDR2: MNHEY, SVGAGI. The CDR3 length is 14 residues. In DNA form, the CDR3 reads TGTGCCACCCGGGACAGGGGGCTCCCCGGGGAGCTGTTTTTT. Amino acids: CATRDRGLPGELFF.

This clone was found once. The chain couples TRBV3-1 (or the pseudogene TRBV3-2) to TRBJ2-2; tentatively, D is TRBD1 (6 bases). The CDR3 is 16 amino acids. Between the trimmed V and J ends, which lost 0 bases and 6 bases, there was a span of 14 bases. Germline V lookup: CDR1 LGHDT, CDR2 YNNKEL (reference sequence). The CDR3 DNA is TGTGCCAGCAGCCAAGATCGCAGGGGCGGCCCCGGGGAGCTGTTTTTT. Protein sequence: CASSQDRRGGPGELFF.

The chain links TRBV28 to TRBJ1-2; the match to TRBD1 covers 10 bases. The CDR3 totals 16 residues. The V gene's germline CDR1 is MDHEN and CDR2 SYDVKM. Germline trimming cut 2 bases from V and 5 bases from J; bases unmatched to any gene: 8. This CDR3 is CASSLRAGQGVYGYTF. In DNA, the CDR3 is TGTGCCAGCAGTTTACGGGCTGGACAGGGGGTTTATGGCTACACCTTC.

This rearrangement joins TRBV19 to TRBJ2-7; 8 positions agree with TRBD2. J was trimmed by 0 bases and V by 5 bases; bases with no gene match: 6. The V gene's germline CDR1 is LNHDA and CDR2 SQIVND (reference sequence). This CDR3 has 15 residues. CDR3 protein: CASSLREGLSYEQYF. The CDR3 region has the DNA TGTGCCAGTAGTCTACGGGAGGGCCTCTCCTACGAGCAGTACTTC.

The CDR3 bases are TGCGCCAGCAGCTTCACCCCCCGGGGGGACACTGAAGCTTTCTTT. Translated: CASSFTPRGDTEAFF. This chain connects TRBV5-1 to TRBJ1-1; a weak D match, TRBD1 (5 bases). Germline V gives CDR1 SGHRS, CDR2 YFSETQ. The CDR3 length is 15 residues. V dropped 2 bases and J dropped 3 bases, with 14 bases sitting between them.